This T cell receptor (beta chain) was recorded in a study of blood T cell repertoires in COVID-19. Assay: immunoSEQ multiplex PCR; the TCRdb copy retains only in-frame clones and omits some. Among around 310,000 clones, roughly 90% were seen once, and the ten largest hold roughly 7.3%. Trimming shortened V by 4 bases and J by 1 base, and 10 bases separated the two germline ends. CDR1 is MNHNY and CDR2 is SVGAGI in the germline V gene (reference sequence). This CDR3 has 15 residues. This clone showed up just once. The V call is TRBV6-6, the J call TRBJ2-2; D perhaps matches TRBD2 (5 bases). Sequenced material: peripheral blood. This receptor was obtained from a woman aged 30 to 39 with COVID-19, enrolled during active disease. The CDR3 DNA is TGTGCCAGCAGTTCCTGGACTGAGAACACCGGGGAGCTGTTTTTT. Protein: CASSSWTENTGELFF.